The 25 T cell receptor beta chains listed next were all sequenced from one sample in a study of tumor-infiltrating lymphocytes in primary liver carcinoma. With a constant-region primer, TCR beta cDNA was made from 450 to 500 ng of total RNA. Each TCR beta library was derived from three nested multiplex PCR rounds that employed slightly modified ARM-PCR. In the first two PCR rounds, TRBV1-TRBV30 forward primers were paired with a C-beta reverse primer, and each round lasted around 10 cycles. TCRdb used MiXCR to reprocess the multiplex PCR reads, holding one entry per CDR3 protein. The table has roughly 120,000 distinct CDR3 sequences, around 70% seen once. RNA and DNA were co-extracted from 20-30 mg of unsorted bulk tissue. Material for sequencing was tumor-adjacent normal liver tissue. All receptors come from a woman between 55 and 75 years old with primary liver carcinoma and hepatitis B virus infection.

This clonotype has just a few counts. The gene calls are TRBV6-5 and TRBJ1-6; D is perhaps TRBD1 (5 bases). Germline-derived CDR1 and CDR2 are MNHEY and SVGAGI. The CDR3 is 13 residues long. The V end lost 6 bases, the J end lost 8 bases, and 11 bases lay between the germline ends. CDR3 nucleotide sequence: TGTGCCAGCAGAAGAGGGGAGCATTCACCCCTCCACTTT. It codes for CASRRGEHSPLHF.

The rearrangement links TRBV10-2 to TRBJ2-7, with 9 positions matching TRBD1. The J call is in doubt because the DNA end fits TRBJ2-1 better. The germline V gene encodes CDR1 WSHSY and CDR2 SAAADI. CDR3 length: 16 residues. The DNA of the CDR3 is TGCGCCAGCAGTGAGAGACAACAGGGGGCCGGCTATGAGCAGTTCTTC. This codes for CASSERQQGAGYEQFF.

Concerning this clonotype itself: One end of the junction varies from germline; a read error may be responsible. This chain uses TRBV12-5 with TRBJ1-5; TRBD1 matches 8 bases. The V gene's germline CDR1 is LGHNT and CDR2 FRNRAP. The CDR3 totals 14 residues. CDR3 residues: CASGSGQVDQPRHF. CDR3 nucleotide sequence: TGTGCTAGCGGTTCGGGACAGGTAGATCAGCCCCGGCATTTT.

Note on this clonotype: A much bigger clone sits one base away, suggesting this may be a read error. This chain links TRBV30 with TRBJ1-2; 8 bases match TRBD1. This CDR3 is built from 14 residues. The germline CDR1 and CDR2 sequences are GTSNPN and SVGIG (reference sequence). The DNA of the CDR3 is TGTGCCTGGAGTGTACAGGGGGTAATCACCGGCTACATCTTC. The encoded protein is CAWSVQGVITGYIF.

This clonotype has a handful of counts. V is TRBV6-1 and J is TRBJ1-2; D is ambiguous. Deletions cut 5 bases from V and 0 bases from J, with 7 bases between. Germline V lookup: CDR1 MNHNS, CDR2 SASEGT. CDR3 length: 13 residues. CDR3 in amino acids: CASSLGANYGYTF. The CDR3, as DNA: TGTGCCAGCAGTTTGGGAGCTAACTATGGCTACACCTTC.

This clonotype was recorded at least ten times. The DNA of the CDR3 is TGTGCCAGCAGTTTGGGTGGCTATGGCTACACCTTC. This encodes CASSLGGYGYTF. The gene calls are TRBV28 and TRBJ1-2; no definite D call. The germline V gene has CDR1 MDHEN and CDR2 SYDVKM. Trimming stripped 3 bases from V and 4 bases from J, with 6 bases between. This CDR3 region has 12 residues.

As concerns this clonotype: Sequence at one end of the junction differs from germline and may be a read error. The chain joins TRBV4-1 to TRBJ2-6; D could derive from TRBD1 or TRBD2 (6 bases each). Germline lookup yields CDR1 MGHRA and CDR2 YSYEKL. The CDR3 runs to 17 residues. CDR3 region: CANSQETRGVWANVMTF. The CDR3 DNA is TGCGCCAACAGCCAGGAAACAAGGGGGGTGTGGGCCAACGTCATGACTTTC.

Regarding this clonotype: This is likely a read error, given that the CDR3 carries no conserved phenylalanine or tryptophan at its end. The DNA for the CDR3 is TGTGCCAGCAGCTTAGATTGGGTCAGTCTAGCGGGTCCATACGAACAGTACTCC. Residues: CASSLDWVSLAGPYEQYS. This chain connects TRBV11-2 to TRBJ2-7, with 8 bases aligning to TRBD2. Germline V lookup: CDR1 SGHAT, CDR2 FQNNGV. The CDR3 extends over 18 amino acids.

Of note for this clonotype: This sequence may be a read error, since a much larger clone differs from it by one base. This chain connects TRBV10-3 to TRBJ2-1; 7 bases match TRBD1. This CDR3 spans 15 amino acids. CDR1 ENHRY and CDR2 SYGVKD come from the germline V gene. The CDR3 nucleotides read TGTGCCATCAGTGAGTCGATAGGGGGCCACAATGAGAAGTTCTTC. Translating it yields CAISESIGGHNEKFF.

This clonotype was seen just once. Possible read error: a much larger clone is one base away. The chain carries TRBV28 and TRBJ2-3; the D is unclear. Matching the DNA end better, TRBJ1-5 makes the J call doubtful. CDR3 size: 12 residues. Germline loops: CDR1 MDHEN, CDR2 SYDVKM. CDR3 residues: CASSFETDTQHF. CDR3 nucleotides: TGTGCCAGCAGTTTTGAAACAGATACGCAGCATTTT.

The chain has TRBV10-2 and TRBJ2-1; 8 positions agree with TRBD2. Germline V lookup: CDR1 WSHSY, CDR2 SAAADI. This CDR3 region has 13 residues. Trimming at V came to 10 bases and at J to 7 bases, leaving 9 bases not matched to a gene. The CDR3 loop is CATVVGTRNEQFF. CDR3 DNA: TGCGCCACCGTAGTCGGGACTAGGAATGAGCAGTTCTTC.

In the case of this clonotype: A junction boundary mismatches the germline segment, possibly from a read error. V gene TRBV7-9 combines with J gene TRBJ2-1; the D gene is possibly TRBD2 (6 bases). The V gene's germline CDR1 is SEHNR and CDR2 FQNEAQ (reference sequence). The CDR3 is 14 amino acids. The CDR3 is CASSVPRGYSEQFF. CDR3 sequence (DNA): TGTGCCAGCAGTGTCCCGCGGGGCTACAGTGAGCAGTTCTTC.

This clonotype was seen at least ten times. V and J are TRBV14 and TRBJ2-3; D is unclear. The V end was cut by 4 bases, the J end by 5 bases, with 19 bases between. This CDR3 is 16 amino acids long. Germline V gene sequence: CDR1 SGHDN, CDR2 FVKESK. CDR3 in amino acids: CASSPPRAQEIDTQYF. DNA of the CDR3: TGTGCCAGCAGCCCACCCCGGGCACAAGAAATAGATACGCAGTATTTT.

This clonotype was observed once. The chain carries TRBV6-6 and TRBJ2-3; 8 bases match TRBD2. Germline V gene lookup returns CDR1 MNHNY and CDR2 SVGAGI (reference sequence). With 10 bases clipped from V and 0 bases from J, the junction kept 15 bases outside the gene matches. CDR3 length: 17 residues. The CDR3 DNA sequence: TGTGCCACCCGAAGAGGGACCAGCGGGAGAAGCACAGATACGCAGTATTTT. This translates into CATRRGTSGRSTDTQYF.

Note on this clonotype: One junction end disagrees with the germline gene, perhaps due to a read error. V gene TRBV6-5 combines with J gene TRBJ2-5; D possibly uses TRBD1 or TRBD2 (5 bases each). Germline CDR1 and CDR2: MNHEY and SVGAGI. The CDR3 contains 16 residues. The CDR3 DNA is TGTTCCAGCAGTTACTCGTGGGGACGAACGTTAGGGACCCAGTACTTC. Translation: CSSSYSWGRTLGTQYF.

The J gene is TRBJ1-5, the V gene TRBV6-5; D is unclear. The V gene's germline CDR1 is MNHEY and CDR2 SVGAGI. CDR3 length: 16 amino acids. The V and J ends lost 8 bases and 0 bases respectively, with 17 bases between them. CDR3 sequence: CASRPGVRGSNQPQHF. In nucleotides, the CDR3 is TGTGCCAGCCGACCCGGGGTTCGGGGTAGCAATCAGCCCCAGCATTTT.

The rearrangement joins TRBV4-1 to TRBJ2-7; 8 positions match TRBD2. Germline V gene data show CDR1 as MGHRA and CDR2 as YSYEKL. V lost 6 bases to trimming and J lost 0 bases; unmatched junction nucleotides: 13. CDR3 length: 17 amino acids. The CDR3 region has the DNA TGCGCCAGCAGTCGAGGAATAGCGGGAAACCTCTCCTACGAGCAGTACTTC. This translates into CASSRGIAGNLSYEQYF.

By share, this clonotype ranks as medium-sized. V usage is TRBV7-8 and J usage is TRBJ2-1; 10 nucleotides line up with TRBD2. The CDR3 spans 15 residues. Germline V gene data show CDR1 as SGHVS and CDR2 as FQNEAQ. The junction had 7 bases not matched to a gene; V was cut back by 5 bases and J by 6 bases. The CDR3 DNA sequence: TGTGCCAGCAGCCCCATCAGCGGGAGGGTCAATGAGCAGTTCTTC. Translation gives CASSPISGRVNEQFF.

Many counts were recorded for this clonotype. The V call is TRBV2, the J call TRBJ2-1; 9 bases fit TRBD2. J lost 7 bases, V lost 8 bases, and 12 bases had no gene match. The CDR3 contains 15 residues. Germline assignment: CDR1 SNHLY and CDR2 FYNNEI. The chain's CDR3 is CASGELGTSPNEQFF. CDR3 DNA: TGTGCCAGCGGGGAATTGGGGACTAGCCCTAATGAGCAGTTCTTC.

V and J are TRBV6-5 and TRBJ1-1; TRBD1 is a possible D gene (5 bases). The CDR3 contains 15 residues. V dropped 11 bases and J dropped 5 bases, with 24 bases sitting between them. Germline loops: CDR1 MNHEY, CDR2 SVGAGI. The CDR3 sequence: CAYRRSSGTGTEAFF. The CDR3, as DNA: TGTGCCTACAGACGGTCGTCGGGGACGGGTACTGAAGCTTTCTTT.

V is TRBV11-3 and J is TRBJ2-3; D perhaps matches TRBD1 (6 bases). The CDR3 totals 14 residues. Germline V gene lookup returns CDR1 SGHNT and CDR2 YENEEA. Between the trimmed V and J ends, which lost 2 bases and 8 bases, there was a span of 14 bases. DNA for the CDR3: TGTGCCAGCAGCTTAAGGACAGCCACTGTTACGCAGTATTTT. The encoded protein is CASSLRTATVTQYF.

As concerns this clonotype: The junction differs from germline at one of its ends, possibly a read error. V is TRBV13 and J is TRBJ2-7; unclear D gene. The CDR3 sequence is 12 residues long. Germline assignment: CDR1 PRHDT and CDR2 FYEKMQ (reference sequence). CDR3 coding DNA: TGTGCCAGCAGCTTAGGGTCCTACGAGCAGCACTTC. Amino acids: CASSLGSYEQHF.

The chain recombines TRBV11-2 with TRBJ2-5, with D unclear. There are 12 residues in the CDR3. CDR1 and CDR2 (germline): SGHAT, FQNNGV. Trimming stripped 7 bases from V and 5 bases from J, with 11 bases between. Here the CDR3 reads CASNLVSETQYF. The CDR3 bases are TGTGCCAGCAATTTAGTCTCCGAGACCCAGTACTTC.

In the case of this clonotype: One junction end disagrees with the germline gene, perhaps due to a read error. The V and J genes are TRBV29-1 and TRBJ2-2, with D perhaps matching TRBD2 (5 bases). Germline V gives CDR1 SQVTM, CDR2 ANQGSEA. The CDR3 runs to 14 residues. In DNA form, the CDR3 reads TGCAGCGTCGACGTGGGAATGGGATCCGGGAAGCTGTTTTTT. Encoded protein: CSVDVGMGSGKLFF.

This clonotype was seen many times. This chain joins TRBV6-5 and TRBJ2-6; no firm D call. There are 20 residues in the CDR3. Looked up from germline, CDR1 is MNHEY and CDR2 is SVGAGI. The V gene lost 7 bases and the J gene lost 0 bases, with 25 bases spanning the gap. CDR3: CASTPSRLGQPSSGANVLTF. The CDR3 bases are TGTGCCAGCACCCCATCCCGTCTCGGGCAGCCGAGCTCTGGGGCCAACGTCCTGACTTTC.